The 24 T cell receptor beta chains presented below share a single source sample, sequenced in a study of glioma-infiltrating T cells. Amplification of TCR alpha and beta CDR3 regions from RNA used iRepertoire nested multiplex PCR. TCRdb called the multiplex PCR reads again in MiXCR, with one record for every CDR3 protein. The table lists around 93,000 distinct CDR3 sequences, around 37% of them singletons, with around two fifths in the top ten. Material for sequencing was glioma tissue, nonneoplastic brain tissue, or PBMCs (not recorded which). The receptors were sampled from a human donor with low-grade glioma or glioblastoma, undergoing nonglioma brain surgery, or in good health (not recorded which).

Many counts were recorded for this clonotype. V is TRBV14 and J is TRBJ2-3; no reliable D call. This CDR3 spans 14 amino acids. The V end lost 0 bases, the J end lost 9 bases, and 13 bases lay between the germline ends. Germline loops: CDR1 SGHDN, CDR2 FVKESK. CDR3 sequence: CASSQEGSLSTQYF. The DNA for the CDR3 is TGTGCCAGCAGCCAAGAAGGGTCCCTCTCCACGCAGTATTTT.

Regarding this clonotype: One base away lies a much larger clone, so this may be a sequencing read error. The rearrangement joins TRBV12-3 or TRBV12-4 to TRBJ1-4; D not resolved. V was clipped by 5 bases and J by 6 bases, with 13 bases between them. The CDR3 covers 14 residues. CDR3 protein: CASSPPGSYEKLFF. The DNA of the CDR3 is TGTGCCAGCAGTCCCCCGGGCAGCTATGAAAAACTGTTTTTT.

The count of this clonotype is one. This chain connects TRBV13 to TRBJ2-6; no reliable D call. Trimming shortened V by 5 bases and J by 1 base, and 18 bases separated the two germline ends. The CDR3 length is 18 residues. Germline V gene data show CDR1 as PRHDT and CDR2 as FYEKMQ (reference sequence). The CDR3, as DNA: TGTGCCAGCAGCCCCCGGGTCTCTGGGGTATCTGGGGCCAACGTCCTGACTTTC. This gives the protein CASSPRVSGVSGANVLTF. Filled out from reference TRBV13 and TRBJ2-6, the complete variable domain reads AAGVIQSPRHLIKEKRETATLKCYPIPRHDTVYWYQQGPGQDPQFLISFYEKMQSDKGSIPDRFSAQQFSDYHSELNMSSLELGDSALYFCASSPRVSGVSGANVLTFGAGSRLTVL.

Worth noting for this clonotype: A read error may account for a junction end that differs from germline. V and J are TRBV25-1 and TRBJ2-7; D is possibly TRBD2 (7 bases). This CDR3 region has 15 residues. Germline CDR1 MGHDK, CDR2 SYGVNS. CDR3 in amino acids: CGSSPKVEGEGEQYF. In DNA form, the CDR3 reads TGTGGCAGCAGCCCGAAGGTAGAGGGGGAGGGGGAGCAGTACTTC.

This clonotype has a count of ten or more. The rearrangement links TRBV20-1 to TRBJ1-1, with D possibly being TRBD1 (6 bases). Germline V CDR1 and CDR2: DFQATT, SNEGSKA (reference sequence). V was trimmed by 3 bases and J by 6 bases, leaving 17 bases between them. The CDR3 totals 14 residues. DNA for the CDR3: TGCAGTGCTAGGCCCCGAAACAGGGTCCCTGAAGCTTTCTTT. This gives the protein CSARPRNRVPEAFF.

The table lists this clonotype with many counts. The chain is built from TRBV18 and TRBJ2-7; D gene ambiguous. This CDR3 is 15 amino acids long. Trimming pared 4 bases from V and 7 bases from J, leaving 20 bases between. CDR1 and CDR2 from the germline V gene are KGHSH and LQKENI. CDR3 coding DNA: TGTGCCAGCTCACTGGAGAAGCTCGTGCTTCGGGAGCAGTACTTC. This translates into CASSLEKLVLREQYF. The full variable domain, rest sourced from reference TRBV18 and TRBJ2-7, is NAGVMQNPRHLVRRRGQEARLRCSPMKGHSHVYWYRQLPEEGLKFMVYLQKENIIDESGMPKERFSAEFPKEGPSILRIQQVVRGDSAAYFCASSLEKLVLREQYFGPGTRLTVT.

CDR3 protein: CASSLNRLVDKQFF. In DNA, the CDR3 is TGTGCCAGCAGCCTAAATCGACTAGTAGATAAGCAGTTCTTC. The chain has TRBV7-3 and TRBJ2-1; D is possibly TRBD2 (6 bases). Trimming took off 5 bases at V and 11 bases at J, with 19 bases between the two ends. Germline V gene lookup returns CDR1 SGHTA and CDR2 FQGTGA. The CDR3 runs to 14 residues.

Ten or more counts support this clonotype. The chain combines TRBV28 with TRBJ1-5; 9 bases line up with TRBD1. The junction had 10 bases not matched to a gene; V was cut back by 5 bases and J by 8 bases. This CDR3 contains 15 residues. The V gene's germline CDR1 is MDHEN and CDR2 SYDVKM. The CDR3 is CASSPIRDRAKPQHF. The CDR3 DNA reads as TGTGCCAGCAGTCCTATCCGGGACAGGGCTAAGCCCCAGCATTTT.

This clonotype was seen ten or more times. This rearrangement joins TRBV2 to TRBJ2-7; possibly TRBD1 for D (6 bases). The CDR3 consists of 15 residues. V was pared by 1 base and J by 7 bases, with 17 bases between. Germline CDR1 and CDR2: SNHLY and FYNNEI. This CDR3 is CASSEVGRGRGEQYF. The CDR3 DNA reads as TGTGCCAGCAGTGAAGTAGGCAGGGGCAGAGGGGAGCAGTACTTC.

This clonotype was detected a few times. This could be a read error, since a much larger clone is one nucleotide away. Without the conserved terminal phenylalanine or tryptophan, this CDR3 likely stems from a read error. CDR3 amino acids: CASSSTADTQYS. The CDR3 DNA reads TGTGCCAGCAGCTCCACGGCAGATACGCAGTATTCT. The chain carries TRBV5-4 and TRBJ2-3; D is undetermined. CDR1 and CDR2 from the germline V gene are SGHNT and YYREEE (reference sequence). Deletions cut 3 bases from V and 4 bases from J, with 6 bases between. The CDR3 is 12 amino acids.

This clonotype showed up many times. The chain recombines TRBV4-1 with TRBJ2-3, with D maybe TRBD2 (6 bases). The CDR3 loop spans 15 amino acids. V dropped 1 base and J dropped 4 bases, with 12 bases sitting between them. Germline CDR1 reads MGHRA; CDR2 reads YSYEKL. The CDR3 here is CASSQGGGVADTQYF. Here the CDR3 DNA reads TGCGCCAGCAGCCAAGGTGGAGGGGTCGCAGATACGCAGTATTTT.

Turning to this clonotype: This clone may be a read error of a much larger clone one base away. This rearrangement joins TRBV19 to TRBJ2-7; TRBD1 aligns across 11 bases. This CDR3 is 13 amino acids long. Germline values: CDR1 LNHDA, CDR2 SQIVND (reference sequence). The V and J ends lost 6 bases and 6 bases, in that order; junction bases with no gene match: 4. CDR3 protein: CASSRTGGPEQYF. The CDR3 DNA follows: TGTGCCAGTAGCAGGACAGGGGGCCCCGAGCAGTACTTC.

The table lists this clonotype with many counts. The V and J genes are TRBV20-1 and TRBJ1-3; tentatively, D is TRBD1 (5 bases). This CDR3 region has 16 residues. The germline V gene has CDR1 DFQATT and CDR2 SNEGSKA (reference sequence). The ends were cut back, 5 bases at V and 0 bases at J, with 17 bases in the middle. In DNA, the CDR3 is TGCAGTGCTGACTCAATTACAGGCCACTCTGGAAACACCATATATTTT. It translates to CSADSITGHSGNTIYF.

This clonotype occurred many times. This chain uses TRBV11-3 with TRBJ2-1, with D possibly TRBD2 on 5 matching bases. CDR3 length: 14 residues. The germline CDR1 and CDR2 sequences are SGHNT and YENEEA. V lost 5 bases and J 1 base, leaving 9 bases between the germline ends. This chain's CDR3 is CASSTSGSYNEQFF. In DNA, the CDR3 is TGTGCCAGCAGCACGAGCGGTTCCTACAATGAGCAGTTCTTC. Combining the CDR3 with reference TRBV11-3 and TRBJ2-1 gives the whole variable domain EAGVVQSPRYKIIEKKQPVAFWCNPISGHNTLYWYLQNLGQGPELLIRYENEEAVDDSQLPKDRFSAERLKGVDSTLKIQPAELGDSAVYLCASSTSGSYNEQFFGPGTRLTVL.

About this clonotype: One end of the junction fails to match germline, which may point to a read error. The V gene is TRBV28, the J gene TRBJ2-7; 8 bases are a match to TRBD1. This CDR3 comprises 12 residues. Looked up from germline, CDR1 is MDHEN and CDR2 is SYDVKM. The CDR3 DNA sequence: TGTGCCACCCACCCCGACAGGGGCGAGCAGTATTTC. Encoded protein: CATHPDRGEQYF.

The CDR3 loop reads CSAINGVGVSTEAFF. The CDR3 region has the DNA TGCAGTGCTATCAACGGGGTAGGGGTGAGCACTGAAGCTTTCTTT. The chain combines TRBV20-1 with TRBJ1-1; possible D gene TRBD1, 5 bases. The CDR3 has 15 amino acids. Germline-derived CDR1 and CDR2 are DFQATT and SNEGSKA (reference sequence). Trimming took off 4 bases at V and 4 bases at J, with 19 bases between the two ends.

This clonotype was seen repeatedly, ten times or more. The chain couples TRBV15 to TRBJ2-1; D is tentatively TRBD1 or TRBD2 (5 bases each). CDR1 and CDR2 (germline): LNHNV, YYDKDF (reference sequence). The V end was cut by 1 base, the J end by 9 bases, with 16 bases between. The CDR3 contains 15 residues. For the CDR3, the DNA is TGTGCCACCAGCAGAGGAGAGGGGATCCGATTTGAGCAGTTCTTC. Translated, it gives CATSRGEGIRFEQFF. Full variable domain (missing parts from reference TRBV15 and TRBJ2-1): DAMVIQNPRYQVTQFGKPVTLSCSQTLNHNVMYWYQQKSSQAPKLLFHYYDKDFNNEADTPDNFQSRRPNTSFCFLDIRSPGLGDTAMYLCATSRGEGIRFEQFFGPGTRLTVL.

In its sample, this clonotype was seen many times. V usage is TRBV18 and J usage is TRBJ2-7, with D uncertain. The ends were cut back, 1 base at V and 5 bases at J, with 9 bases in the middle. The CDR3 is 13 residues long. From germline, CDR1 is KGHSH and CDR2 LQKENI. CDR3 DNA: TGTGCCAGCTCACCACGTGAGTTCCACGAGCAGTACTTC. It codes for CASSPREFHEQYF.

This clonotype was seen ten or more times. The chain joins TRBV20-1 to TRBJ2-3; possibly TRBD1 for D (6 bases). Deletions cut 6 bases from V and 0 bases from J, with 19 bases between. CDR1 and CDR2 (germline): DFQATT, SNEGSKA (reference sequence). CDR3 length: 16 amino acids. The CDR3 region has the DNA TGCAGTGCGGACAGCCTAGTGAGGCGTAGCACAGATACGCAGTATTTT. Amino acids: CSADSLVRRSTDTQYF.

Ten or more counts support this clonotype. V usage is TRBV19 and J usage is TRBJ1-5, with D perhaps TRBD1 (6 bases). The CDR3 has 14 residues. The germline V and J ends were trimmed by 4 bases and 3 bases, with 10 bases remaining between them. Germline CDR1 reads LNHDA; CDR2 reads SQIVND (reference sequence). CDR3 sequence: CASSSNRDNQPQHF. The CDR3 DNA reads TGTGCCAGTAGTAGTAACAGGGACAATCAGCCCCAGCATTTT.

This clonotype was recorded at least ten times. J is TRBJ1-5 and V is TRBV19; D remains ambiguous. This CDR3 contains 13 residues. V lost 7 bases and J lost 4, with 11 bases in between. Germline CDR1 LNHDA, CDR2 SQIVND (reference sequence). The CDR3 protein is CASNKGVNQPQHF. CDR3 nucleotide sequence: TGTGCCAGTAATAAGGGAGTTAATCAGCCCCAGCATTTT.

Concerning this clonotype: One end of the junction fails to match germline, which may point to a read error. The rearrangement joins TRBV15 to TRBJ2-1; 9 nucleotides align to TRBD2. The length of the CDR3 is 17 residues. CDR1 LNHNV and CDR2 YYDKDF come from the germline V gene (reference sequence). For the CDR3, the DNA is TGTTCCACCAGCTCCCAAGGAGGTAGCGGGAGAGGCAATGAGCAGTTCTTC. Translation: CSTSSQGGSGRGNEQFF.

Many counts were recorded for this clonotype. The chain has TRBV12-5 and TRBJ2-1; D is undetermined. This CDR3 is built from 11 residues. Trimming left V 2 bases short and J 10 bases short, with 6 bases between. In germline, CDR1 is LGHNT, CDR2 FRNRAP. The CDR3 DNA sequence: TGTGCTAGTGGTTTGTTCCCAGAGCAGTTCTTC. The encoded protein is CASGLFPEQFF.

With regard to this clonotype: This may be a read error, as it is one base from a much larger clone. This rearrangement joins TRBV12-3 or TRBV12-4 to TRBJ2-7, with unresolved D. The V end lost 1 base, the J end lost 7 bases, and 20 bases lay between the germline ends. There are 16 residues in the CDR3. DNA of the CDR3: TGTGCCAGCAGTTTAGATCCCTCTAGGTCCCTACGGGAGCAGTACTTC. Protein: CASSLDPSRSLREQYF.